These T cell receptor beta chains were read from a single sample in a study of shared clonotypes between healthy human individuals. Here immunoSEQ multiplex PCR was the method, and the copy in TCRdb shows in-frame clones only, minus some. The table has approximately 2.5 million clones, approximately 90% seen once. Material for sequencing was naive CD4+ T cells sorted from blood. These TCRs come from a man younger than 35 in good health. Each CDR3 is given with its conserved first and last residue. The D gene is left open where the match is weak. The size field is filled for only some rows; it gives once, few, many or a size class.

j_call,clone_size,d_call,v_call,cdr3_nt,cdr3_aa
TRBJ2-1,-,TRBD2,TRBV5-1,TGCGCCAGCAGCTCCAGCGGGAGTAACAATGAGCAGTTCTTC,CASSSSGSNNEQFF
TRBJ2-7,-,-,TRBV2,TGTGCCAGCAGTTATACCTACGAGCAGTACTTC,CASSYTYEQYF
TRBJ2-6,-,TRBD1,TRBV7-9,TGTGCCAGCAGCTCAGGGACAGCAGCCTCTGGGGCCAACGTCCTGACTTTC,CASSSGTAASGANVLTF
TRBJ1-1,-,TRBD1,TRBV5-5,TGTGCCAGCAGCCCGCGGGGTCCTACAGGGGGCACTGAAGCTTTCTTT,CASSPRGPTGGTEAFF
TRBJ1-6,-,TRBD1,TRBV10-3,TGTGCCATCAGTGAGACAGGGGCCAATTCACCCCTCCACTTT,CAISETGANSPLHF
TRBJ2-2,once,TRBD2,TRBV13,TGTGCCAGCAGCTCCCGACTAGCGGGAGGGCGAACCGGGGAGCTGTTTTTT,CASSSRLAGGRTGELFF
TRBJ2-3,-,-,TRBV29-1,TGCAGCGTTGCGGCGGGACAGAGCACAGATACGCAGTATTTT,CSVAAGQSTDTQYF
TRBJ1-5,-,TRBD1,TRBV28,TGTGCCACAGGGGGACAGCCCCAGCATTTT,CATGGQPQHF
TRBJ2-7,-,-,TRBV19,TGTGCCAGTAGTATAGATATTGGGAAGCCCTACGAGCAGTACTTC,CASSIDIGKPYEQYF
TRBJ2-7,-,TRBD1,TRBV13,TGTGCCAGCAGCCCCGGACAGGAAGGCTACGAGCAGTACTTC,CASSPGQEGYEQYF
TRBJ1-1,-,-,TRBV19,TGTGCCAGTAAGCCGGGACAAACGGTAACTGAAGCTTTCTTT,CASKPGQTVTEAFF